This T cell receptor beta chain appears in the sequencing data of a study of control samples from healthy donors and cancer patients. Germline lookup yields CDR1 SGHNT and CDR2 YENEEA. The CDR3 covers 16 residues. V lost 6 bases, J lost 3 bases, and 13 bases stayed unmatched. The assay was immunoSEQ multiplex PCR, and TCRdb's table has in-frame clones only and misses some. The sample carries more than 45,000 clones, 85% to 95% recorded once. The sequence derives from a woman between 50 and 59 years old with head and neck cancer. Sequencing was carried out using PBMCs. The chain employs TRBV11-3 and TRBJ1-2, with TRBD1 matching 7 bases. The CDR3 DNA follows: TGTGCCAGCAGTTTTCGACAGGGTACCTCTGACTATGGCTACACCTTC. It translates to CASSFRQGTSDYGYTF.